These 10 T cell receptor beta chains came from one sample sequenced in a study of cytomegalovirus exposure and HLA in healthy donors. Primers included in the PCR were 60 Vbeta and 13 Jbeta primers. Some clones are missing from TCRdb's copy, which holds only in-frame ones; the method was immunoSEQ multiplex PCR. Of about 73,000 clones detected, roughly two thirds appear once; the ten largest clones hold 6.5% to 7.5%. Sequenced: PBMCs. Source of these receptors: a woman aged 45 to 65 in good health and CMV-seropositive.

This rearrangement joins TRBV6-4 to TRBJ2-1, with TRBD2 identical over 10 bases. Trimming at V came to 3 bases and at J to 1 base, leaving 0 bases not matched to a gene. Germline V gene sequence: CDR1 MRHNA, CDR2 SNTAGT. CDR3 length: 15 residues. The CDR3 loop is CASSEAGGSYNEQFF. The DNA of the CDR3 is TGTGCCAGCAGTGAAGCGGGGGGGTCCTACAATGAGCAGTTCTTC.

V gene TRBV19 combines with J gene TRBJ1-1; no reliable D call. The CDR3 has 14 residues. Trimming left V 3 bases short and J 0 bases short, with 8 bases between. Germline assignment: CDR1 LNHDA and CDR2 SQIVND (reference sequence). Written as DNA, the CDR3 is TGTGCCAGTAGTATTAGTTCTGTGAACACTGAAGCTTTCTTT. Protein product: CASSISSVNTEAFF.

V gene TRBV10-3 combines with J gene TRBJ2-2, with a weak D call TRBD1 (7 bases). CDR3 length equals 13 residues. CDR1 ENHRY and CDR2 SYGVKD come from the germline V gene. Trimming removed 6 bases from V and 5 bases from J, with 10 bases in between. CDR3: CAIRAGGTGELFF. CDR3 DNA sequence: TGTGCCATCAGAGCAGGGGGGACCGGGGAGCTGTTTTTT.

The rearrangement joins TRBV5-1 to TRBJ2-2; 8 nucleotides match TRBD1. Trimming at V came to 4 bases and at J to 3 bases, leaving 11 bases not matched to a gene. Germline V gene sequence: CDR1 SGHRS, CDR2 YFSETQ. This CDR3 is 17 amino acids long. Here the CDR3 DNA reads TGCGCCAGCAGCCCGAGGACAGGGACGGGTGACACCGGGGAGCTGTTTTTT. This gives the protein CASSPRTGTGDTGELFF.

The V and J genes are TRBV20-1 and TRBJ1-4; D not certain. Trimming removed 1 base from V and 6 bases from J, with 3 bases in between. The CDR3 has 11 amino acids. Looked up from germline, CDR1 is DFQATT and CDR2 is SNEGSKA (reference sequence). CDR3 sequence reads: CSARADEKLFF. The CDR3 nucleotides are TGCAGTGCTAGAGCTGATGAAAAACTGTTTTTT.

This chain connects TRBV29-1 to TRBJ1-4; maybe TRBD1 (6 bases). Germline V gives CDR1 SQVTM, CDR2 ANQGSEA. This CDR3 comprises 13 residues. V was trimmed by 4 bases and J by 6 bases, leaving 12 bases between them. The CDR3 DNA follows: TGCAGCGTTGCCGGGCAGGGGCATGAAAAACTGTTTTTT. Encoded protein: CSVAGQGHEKLFF.

The rearrangement uses TRBV7-6 and TRBJ1-1; TRBD1 is a possible D gene (5 bases). Trimming shortened V by 2 bases and J by 5 bases, and 18 bases separated the two germline ends. Germline CDR1 is SGHVS and CDR2 is FNYEAQ. The CDR3 length is 16 residues. Written as DNA, the CDR3 is TGTGCCAGCAGCTTATTGATCCAGGACGGGGGAACTGAAGCTTTCTTT. Encoded protein: CASSLLIQDGGTEAFF.

This chain connects TRBV11-2 to TRBJ2-7; TRBD1 aligns across 9 bases. V trimming: 0 bases; J trimming: 7 bases; junction bases outside the gene matches: 10. Looked up from germline, CDR1 is SGHAT and CDR2 is FQNNGV. The CDR3 runs 16 residues. The CDR3 protein is CASSLETGGAGKEQYF. Here the CDR3 DNA reads TGTGCCAGCAGCTTAGAGACAGGGGGAGCGGGTAAAGAGCAGTACTTC.

The chain couples TRBV6-5 to TRBJ2-5, with D possibly TRBD2 on 5 matching bases. Trimming shortened V by 5 bases and J by 5 bases, and 15 bases separated the two germline ends. Germline CDR1 MNHEY, CDR2 SVGAGI. There are 14 residues in the CDR3. Here the CDR3 DNA reads TGTGCCAGCAGTACCCGGAAGTGGAGGGAGACCCAGTACTTC. The encoded protein is CASSTRKWRETQYF.

The J gene is TRBJ2-2, the V gene TRBV7-2, with TRBD2 identical over 8 bases. This CDR3 comprises 13 residues. CDR1 and CDR2 from the germline V gene are SGHTA and FQGNSA. V lost 11 bases and J lost 0; bases outside the gene matches: 2. The CDR3 sequence: CAGGGPNTGELFF. For the CDR3, the DNA is TGTGCCGGCGGGGGGCCGAACACCGGGGAGCTGTTTTTT.